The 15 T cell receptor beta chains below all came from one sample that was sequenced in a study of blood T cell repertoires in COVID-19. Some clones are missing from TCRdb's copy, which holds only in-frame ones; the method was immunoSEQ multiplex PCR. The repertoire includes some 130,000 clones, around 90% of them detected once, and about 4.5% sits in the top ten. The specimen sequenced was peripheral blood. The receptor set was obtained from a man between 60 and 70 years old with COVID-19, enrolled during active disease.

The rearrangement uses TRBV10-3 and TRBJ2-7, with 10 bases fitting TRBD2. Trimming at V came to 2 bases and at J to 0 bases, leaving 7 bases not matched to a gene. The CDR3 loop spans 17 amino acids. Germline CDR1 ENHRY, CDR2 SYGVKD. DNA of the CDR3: TGTGCCATCAGTGAGAGCGGGAGGGCGGGAAGCTCCTACGAGCAGTACTTC. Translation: CAISESGRAGSSYEQYF.

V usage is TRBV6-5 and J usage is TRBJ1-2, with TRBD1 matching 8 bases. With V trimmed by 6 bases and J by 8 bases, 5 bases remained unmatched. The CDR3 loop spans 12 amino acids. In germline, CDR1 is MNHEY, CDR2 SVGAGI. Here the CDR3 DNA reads TGTGCCAGCAGCGGACAGGGACTGGGCTACACCTTC. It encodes CASSGQGLGYTF.

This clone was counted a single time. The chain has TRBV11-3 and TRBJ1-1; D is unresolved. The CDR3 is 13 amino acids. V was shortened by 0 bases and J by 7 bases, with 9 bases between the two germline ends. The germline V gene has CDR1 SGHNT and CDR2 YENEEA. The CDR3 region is CASSLDRGHEAFF. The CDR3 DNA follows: TGTGCCAGCAGCTTAGATCGAGGCCATGAAGCTTTCTTT.

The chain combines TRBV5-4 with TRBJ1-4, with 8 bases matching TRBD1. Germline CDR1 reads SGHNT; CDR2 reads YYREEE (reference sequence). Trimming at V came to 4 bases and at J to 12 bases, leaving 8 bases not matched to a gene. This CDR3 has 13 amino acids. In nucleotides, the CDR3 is TGTGCCAGCAGCGTAGTGACAGGGGAGGAACTGTTTTTT. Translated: CASSVVTGEELFF. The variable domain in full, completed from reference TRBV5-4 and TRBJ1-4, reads ETGVTQSPTHLIKTRGQQVTLRCSSQSGHNTVSWYQQALGQGPQFIFQYYREEENGRGNFPPRFSGLQFPNYSSELNVNALELDDSALYLCASSVVTGEELFFGSGTQLSVL.

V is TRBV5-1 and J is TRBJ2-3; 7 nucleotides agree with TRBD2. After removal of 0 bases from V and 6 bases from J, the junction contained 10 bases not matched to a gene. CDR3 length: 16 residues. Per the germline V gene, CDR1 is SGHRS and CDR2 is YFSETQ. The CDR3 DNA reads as TGCGCCAGCAGCTTGGAGTTGGCGGGAGTTGAGGATACGCAGTATTTT. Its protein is CASSLELAGVEDTQYF.

CDR3 protein: CASSPMDRDAAFF. DNA of the CDR3: TGTGCCAGCTCACCCATGGACAGGGATGCAGCTTTCTTT. The J gene is TRBJ1-1, the V gene TRBV18; 8 nucleotides line up with TRBD1. The CDR3 runs 13 residues. CDR1 KGHSH and CDR2 LQKENI come from the germline V gene. V was pared by 3 bases and J by 10 bases, with 7 bases of the junction left unmatched.

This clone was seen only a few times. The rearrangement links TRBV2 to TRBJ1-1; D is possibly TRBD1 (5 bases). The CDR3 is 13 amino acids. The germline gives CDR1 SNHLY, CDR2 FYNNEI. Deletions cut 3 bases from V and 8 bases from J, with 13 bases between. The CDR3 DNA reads TGTGCCAGCAGTGAGGCGACAGCCTCCGAAGCTTTCTTT. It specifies CASSEATASEAFF.

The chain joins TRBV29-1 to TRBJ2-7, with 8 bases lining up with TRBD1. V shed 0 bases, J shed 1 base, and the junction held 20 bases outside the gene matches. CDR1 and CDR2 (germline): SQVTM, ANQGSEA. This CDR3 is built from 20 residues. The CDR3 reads CSVEDPDLKLDRENSYEQYF. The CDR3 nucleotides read TGCAGCGTTGAAGACCCGGACCTCAAGTTGGACAGGGAAAATTCCTACGAGCAGTACTTC.

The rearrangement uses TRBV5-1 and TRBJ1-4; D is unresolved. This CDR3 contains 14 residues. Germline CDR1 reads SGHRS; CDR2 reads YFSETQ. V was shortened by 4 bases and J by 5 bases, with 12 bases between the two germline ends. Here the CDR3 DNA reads TGCGCCAGCAGCCGAGGCGCGGGGAATGAAAAACTGTTTTTT. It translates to CASSRGAGNEKLFF.

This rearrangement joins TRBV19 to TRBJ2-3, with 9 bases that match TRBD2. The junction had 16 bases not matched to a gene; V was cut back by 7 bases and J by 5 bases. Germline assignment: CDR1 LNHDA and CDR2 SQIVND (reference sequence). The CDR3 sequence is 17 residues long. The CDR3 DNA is TGTGCCAGTACCCTTTCTTTTAGCGGGAGAATGGGAGATACGCAGTATTTT. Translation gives CASTLSFSGRMGDTQYF.

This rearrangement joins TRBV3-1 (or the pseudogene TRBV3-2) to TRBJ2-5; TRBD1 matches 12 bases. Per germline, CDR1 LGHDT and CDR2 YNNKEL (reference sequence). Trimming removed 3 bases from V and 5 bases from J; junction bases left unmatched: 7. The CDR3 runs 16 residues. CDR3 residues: CASSHLPGQGAETQYF. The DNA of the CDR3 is TGTGCCAGCAGCCATCTCCCGGGACAGGGGGCCGAGACCCAGTACTTC.

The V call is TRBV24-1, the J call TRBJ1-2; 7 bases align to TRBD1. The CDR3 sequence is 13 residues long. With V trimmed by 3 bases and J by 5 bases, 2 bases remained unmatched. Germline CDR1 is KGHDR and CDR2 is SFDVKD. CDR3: CATSDGTVYGYTF. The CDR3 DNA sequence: TGTGCCACCAGTGATGGGACAGTTTATGGCTACACCTTC.

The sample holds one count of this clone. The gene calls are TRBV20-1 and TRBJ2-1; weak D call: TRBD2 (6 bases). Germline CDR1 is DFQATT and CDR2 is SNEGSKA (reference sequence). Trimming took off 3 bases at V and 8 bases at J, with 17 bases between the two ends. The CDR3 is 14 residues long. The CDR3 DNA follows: TGCAGTGCTAGTCCCCTGACACTAGCAGATGAGCAGTTCTTC. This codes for CSASPLTLADEQFF.

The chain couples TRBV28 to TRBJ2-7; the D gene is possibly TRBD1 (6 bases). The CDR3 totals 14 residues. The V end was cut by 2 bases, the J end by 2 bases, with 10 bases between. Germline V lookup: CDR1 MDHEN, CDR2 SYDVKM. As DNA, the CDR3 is TGTGCCAGCAGTTTAATCGGACAGACCTACGAGCAGTACTTC. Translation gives CASSLIGQTYEQYF. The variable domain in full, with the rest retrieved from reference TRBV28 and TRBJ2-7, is DVKVTQSSRYLVKRTGEKVFLECVQDMDHENMFWYRQDPGLGLRLIYFSYDVKMKEKGDIPEGYSVSREKKERFSLILESASTNQTSMYLCASSLIGQTYEQYFGPGTRLTVT.

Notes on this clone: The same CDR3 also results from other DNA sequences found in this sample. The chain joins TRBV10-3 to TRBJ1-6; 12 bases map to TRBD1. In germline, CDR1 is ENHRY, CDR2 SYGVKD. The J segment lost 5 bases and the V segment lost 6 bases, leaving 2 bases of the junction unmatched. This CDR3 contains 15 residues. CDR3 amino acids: CAIRGTGGNNSPLHF. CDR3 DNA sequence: TGTGCCATCAGGGGGACAGGGGGCAATAATTCACCCCTCCACTTT.